The 6 T cell receptor beta chains in this list originate from one sample, sequenced in a study of vaccination and CD4 T cells after COVID-19. Their antigen targets remain unknown. The treatment denotes: roughly 10-day PBMC culture with coronavirus spike peptide pools or control peptides (ViraFEST assay). According to the study, CD4+ T cells from the unexposed donor were gathered ahead of the COVID-19 pandemic (2011-2018). With the Oncomine TCR Beta short-read assay, DNA from cultured CD4+ T cells was sequenced. Each CDR3 protein gets one entry after TCRdb re-called the PCR reads with MiXCR. The table lists over 5,500 distinct CDR3 sequences, 50% of them singletons, with approximately 30% in the top ten. The sequenced sample consisted of CD4+ T cells from blood, cultured in vitro. The receptors derive from a human donor in good health.

J is TRBJ2-7 and V is TRBV11-2; the D gene is possibly TRBD1 (6 bases). Germline CDR1 reads SGHAT; CDR2 reads FQNNGV. Trimming cost V 7 bases and J 5 bases, with 18 bases left between them. This CDR3 spans 14 amino acids. The CDR3 DNA follows: TGTGCCAGCACATCGATAGGACAGTTGGACGAGCAGTACTTC. This gives the protein CASTSIGQLDEQYF.

This clonotype turned up a few times. The chain couples TRBV20-1 to TRBJ2-7; 12 nucleotides line up with TRBD2. The CDR3 consists of 14 residues. V lost 5 bases, J lost 1 base, and 3 bases stayed unmatched. From germline, CDR1 is DFQATT and CDR2 SNEGSKA (reference sequence). The CDR3 DNA follows: TGCAGTGCTCCTAGCGGGGGGGAATCCTACGAGCAGTACTTC. Amino acids: CSAPSGGESYEQYF.

This chain links TRBV7-3 with TRBJ2-1; D gene ambiguous. Germline-derived CDR1 and CDR2 are SGHTA and FQGTGA. This CDR3 contains 14 residues. V was pared by 0 bases and J by 2 bases, with 5 bases between. In DNA, the CDR3 is TGTGCCAGCAGCTTAACGGCCACCTACAATGAGCAGTTCTTC. Translated, it gives CASSLTATYNEQFF.

The chain links TRBV7-6 to TRBJ1-6; 9 bases match TRBD1. The germline CDR1 and CDR2 sequences are SGHVS and FNYEAQ. The CDR3 sequence is 15 residues long. The trim removed 5 bases at V and 7 bases at J, leaving 6 bases unmatched. CDR3 sequence: CASSDGTGRNSPLHF. DNA of the CDR3: TGTGCCAGCAGCGATGGGACAGGGAGGAATTCACCCCTCCACTTT. Supplemented by reference TRBV7-6 and TRBJ1-6, the full variable domain reads GAGVSQSPRYKVTKRGQDVALRCDPISGHVSLYWYRQALGQGPEFLTYFNYEAQQDKSGLPNDRFSAERPEGSISTLTIQRTEQRDSAMYRCASSDGTGRNSPLHFGNGTRLTVT.

This clonotype was counted only a few times. The V gene is TRBV19, the J gene TRBJ1-1; TRBD1 aligns across 7 bases. Germline CDR1 is LNHDA and CDR2 is SQIVND (reference sequence). This CDR3 has 13 residues. V lost 8 bases, J lost 0 bases, and 3 bases stayed unmatched. The CDR3 nucleotides read TGTGCCAGTTTACAGGGGATGAACACTGAAGCTTTCTTT. The encoded protein is CASLQGMNTEAFF.

The CDR3 region is CASSYTGGYNTEAFF. DNA for the CDR3: TGTGCCAGCAGCTATACAGGGGGCTATAACACTGAAGCTTTCTTT. The V and J genes are TRBV11-1 and TRBJ1-1, with TRBD1 matching over 9 bases. This CDR3 contains 15 residues. Germline CDR1 SGHAT, CDR2 FQDESV (reference sequence). V trimming: 4 bases; J trimming: 2 bases; junction bases outside the gene matches: 5.